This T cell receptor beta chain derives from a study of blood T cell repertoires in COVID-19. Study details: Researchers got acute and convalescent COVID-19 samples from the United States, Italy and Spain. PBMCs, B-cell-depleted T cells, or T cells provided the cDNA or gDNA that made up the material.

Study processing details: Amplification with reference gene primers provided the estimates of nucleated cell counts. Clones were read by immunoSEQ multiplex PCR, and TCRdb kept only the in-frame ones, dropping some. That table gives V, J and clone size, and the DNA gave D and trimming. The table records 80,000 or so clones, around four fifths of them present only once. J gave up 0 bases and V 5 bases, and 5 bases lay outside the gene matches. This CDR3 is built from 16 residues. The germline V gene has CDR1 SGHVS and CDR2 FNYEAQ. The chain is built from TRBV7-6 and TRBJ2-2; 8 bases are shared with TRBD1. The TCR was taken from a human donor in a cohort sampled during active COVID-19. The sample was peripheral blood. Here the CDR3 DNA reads TGTGCCAGCAGCGTATTACAGGGGGCGAACACCGGGGAGCTGTTTTTT. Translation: CASSVLQGANTGELFF.